This T cell receptor (beta chain) comes out of a study of T cell repertoires in cytomegalovirus infection. On the study more broadly: It was recently identified HLA-C-restricted and well-studied HLA-B-restricted CMV epitopes that the study used. In public TCR beta signatures, there were indications of both CMV infection and matching HLA type. Regarding the study as a whole: Public TCR beta family frequency separated CMV-and-HLA carriers, including in an independent cohort. CMV-specific TCR beta clonotypes restricted by HLA-C were the ones dominating the ex vivo response.

This clonotype was observed a handful of times. The antigen is unknown. The CDR3 has 15 residues. Between the trimmed V and J ends, which lost 2 bases and 5 bases, there was a span of 15 bases. TCRdb re-analysed the reads in MiXCR, keeping a single row per CDR3 protein. The table has a few hundred thousand distinct CDR3 sequences, around 25% seen once. The TCR sequence derives from a human donor in good health (CMV status not recorded). Some clones in this sample may be carry-over from other donors' samples. Sequences were derived from cultured PBMCs, sampled from culture after CMV antigen stimulation. The chain uses TRBV12-3 or TRBV12-4 and TRBJ1-1; D uncertain. The CDR3, as DNA: TGTGCCAGCAGTTTAAATCCTATTAGAGGGACTGAAGCTTTCTTT. The encoded protein is CASSLNPIRGTEAFF.